These T cell receptor beta chains were read from a single sample in a study of cytomegalovirus exposure and HLA in healthy donors. Libraries were prepared by immunoSEQ multiplex PCR; TCRdb keeps only in-frame clonotypes and omits some of them. The repertoire holds 100,000 to 150,000 clones, with about four fifths as singletons. The source material was PBMCs. Every receptor here comes from a male donor in good health and CMV-seronegative. Both conserved end residues are part of each CDR3. D genes are given only for firm matches. Size values are once, few and many counts, or a class for expanded clones, and some rows have none.

size	V	J	D	DNA	CDR3
-	TRBV11-3	TRBJ2-1	TRBD2	TGTGCCAGCAGCTTAGTTTCGCTAGCGGGGTATGAGCAGTTCTTC	CASSLVSLAGYEQFF
-	TRBV29-1	TRBJ1-1	TRBD1	TGCAGCGTAGGGACAGGGGACACTGAAGCTTTCTTT	CSVGTGDTEAFF
-	TRBV5-1	TRBJ2-3	-	TGCGCCAGCAGCTCGACAGGCAACACAGATACGCAGTATTTT	CASSSTGNTDTQYF
once	TRBV4-2	TRBJ1-1	-	TGTGCCAGCAGCCAAGATGGGGACATCATGAACACTGAAGCTTTCTTT	CASSQDGDIMNTEAFF
once	TRBV6-1	TRBJ2-4	TRBD2	TGTGCCAGCAGTGAAGGGCTAGCGGGGGTTCAGTACTTC	CASSEGLAGVQYF
-	TRBV7-8	TRBJ1-6	-	TGTGCCAGCAGCTTAGTAGCTTCGACTGTCTATAATTCACCCCTCCACTTT	CASSLVASTVYNSPLHF
-	TRBV27	TRBJ1-3	TRBD1	TGTGCCAGCAGTCTCCGGACAGGGCAAGGGAACACCATATATTTT	CASSLRTGQGNTIYF
few	TRBV5-4	TRBJ1-1	TRBD1	TGTGCCAGCAGCCGACAGGGGGCCGGTGGTGAAGCTTTCTTT	CASSRQGAGGEAFF
few	TRBV4-2	TRBJ2-7	TRBD2	TGTGCCAGCAGCCAAGACACTAGCGGGGGTCTTTACGAGCAGTACTTC	CASSQDTSGGLYEQYF
-	TRBV5-8	TRBJ2-1	TRBD2	TGTGCCAGCAGCTGGCCTAGCGGGGGGGCCTACAATGAGCAGTTCTTC	CASSWPSGGAYNEQFF
-	TRBV10-3	TRBJ2-5	-	TGTGCCATCAGATCACCCGGGGAGGAGACCCAGTACTTC	CAIRSPGEETQYF
-	TRBV7-9	TRBJ2-2	-	TGTGCCAGCAGCTTGTGGCTCACCGGGGAGCTGTTTTTT	CASSLWLTGELFF
-	TRBV5-1	TRBJ2-3	-	TGCGCCAGCAGCTTGAACAGGGTCACAGATACGCAGTATTTT	CASSLNRVTDTQYF
-	TRBV15	TRBJ2-4	-	TGTGCCACCAGCAGAGTCTGGACCTCTCCCGGGGAAAACATTCAGTACTTC	CATSRVWTSPGENIQYF
-	TRBV18	TRBJ2-7	-	TGTGCCAGCTCAAAGGACAGAAGCTCCTACGAGCAGTACTTC	CASSKDRSSYEQYF
-	TRBV19	TRBJ1-2	TRBD1	TGTGCCAGTAGTATAGTCGACAGGGGAGGCTACACCTTC	CASSIVDRGGYTF
few	TRBV6-1	TRBJ2-7	-	TGTGCCAGCAGTGACGCGATCTACGAGCAGTACTTC	CASSDAIYEQYF
few	TRBV19	TRBJ2-3	-	TGTGCCAGTAGTACCACGGGGGGCCGAGATACGCAGTATTTT	CASSTTGGRDTQYF
-	TRBV5-4	TRBJ2-3	TRBD2	TGTGCCAGCAGCGAGACTAGCGGGGCTAGCACAGATACGCAGTATTTT	CASSETSGASTDTQYF
-	TRBV5-5	TRBJ2-7	TRBD1	TGTGCCAGCAGCTTGGGGGCCGGGACAGCCTACGAGCAGTACTTC	CASSLGAGTAYEQYF
-	TRBV7-9	TRBJ2-7	-	TGTGCCAGCAGCGCCACAGTAACCTACGAGCAGTACTTC	CASSATVTYEQYF
few	TRBV4-2	TRBJ1-1	TRBD1	TGTGCCAGCAGCTTGACAGGGCCGGGCCACACTGAAGCTTTCTTT	CASSLTGPGHTEAFF
-	TRBV7-9	TRBJ1-6	-	TGTGCCAGCAGCCCCCCTGTTGGGGGGTGGAATTCACCCCTCCACTTT	CASSPPVGGWNSPLHF
-	TRBV6-1	TRBJ1-1	-	TGTGCCAGCAGTGAAGCGACGGGGATGGAAGCTTTCTTT	CASSEATGMEAFF
-	TRBV5-1	TRBJ1-2	-	TGCGCCAGCAGCTTGGGCGGCTTTGGGGGCTCCTATGGCTACACCTTC	CASSLGGFGGSYGYTF
once	TRBV30	TRBJ2-7	-	TGTGCCTGGAGCAGGGGGGATGGCTACGAGCAGTACTTC	CAWSRGDGYEQYF
once	TRBV29-1	TRBJ2-7	TRBD1	TGCAGCGTTGAAGATGAAGGAAACAGGGGCTCCTACGAGCAGTACTTC	CSVEDEGNRGSYEQYF
-	TRBV6-7	TRBJ1-1	TRBD1	TGTGCCAGCAGTTCCACAGGGGGCAAAGGAATGAACACTGAAGCTTTCTTT	CASSSTGGKGMNTEAFF
once	TRBV21-1	TRBJ2-2	-	TGTGCCAGCAGCAAGGGGTTTTCAGGGGACACCGGGGAGCTGTTTTTT	CASSKGFSGDTGELFF
-	TRBV19	TRBJ1-1	-	TGTGCCAGTACGCCGGGCAGGGGAAACACTGAAGCTTTCTTT	CASTPGRGNTEAFF
-	TRBV4-3	TRBJ2-7	TRBD1	TGCGCCAGCAGCCAAGGGACAGGGCGCTACGAGCAGTACTTC	CASSQGTGRYEQYF
-	TRBV30	TRBJ1-5	TRBD1	TGTGCCTGGAGTGTAGGGACAGGGAGTTATCAGCCCCAGCATTTT	CAWSVGTGSYQPQHF
-	TRBV5-1	TRBJ1-3	TRBD1	TGCGCCAGCAGCTTGGGACAGGGGACTGGAAACACCATATATTTT	CASSLGQGTGNTIYF
-	TRBV9	TRBJ1-3	-	TGTGCCAGCAGCGTAGACCCAGGGATTTCTGGAAACACCATATATTTT	CASSVDPGISGNTIYF
-	TRBV7-2	TRBJ2-1	-	TGTGCCAGCAGTTCGCGGGGGCTCTACAATGAGCAGTTCTTC	CASSSRGLYNEQFF
-	TRBV6-6	TRBJ1-4	TRBD1	TGTGCCAGCAGCGACAGGGGAAGGTCAACTAATGAAAAACTGTTTTTT	CASSDRGRSTNEKLFF
-	TRBV27	TRBJ1-6	-	TGTGCCAGCAGTTTATATATACAGAGCTCCTATAATTCACCCCTCCACTTT	CASSLYIQSSYNSPLHF
-	TRBV6-5	TRBJ2-5	TRBD2	TGTGCCAGCAGTTACTCGGAGGGAGGGGAGACCCAGTACTTC	CASSYSEGGETQYF
-	TRBV2	TRBJ1-5	TRBD1	TGTGCCAGCAGTGGACAGGGTACTCAGCCCCAGCATTTT	CASSGQGTQPQHF
-	TRBV7-9	TRBJ2-1	TRBD2	TGTGCCAGCAGCCGAGGGGGACTAGCGGGGGAAAATGAGCAGTTCTTC	CASSRGGLAGENEQFF
-	TRBV18	TRBJ2-7	TRBD1	TGTGCCAGCTCAGGGGACAGGGCTTCCTACGAGCAGTACTTC	CASSGDRASYEQYF
-	TRBV11-2	TRBJ2-7	TRBD1	TGTGCCAGCAGCTTCAACACCGTCCAGGGGGAGTACGAGCAGTACTTC	CASSFNTVQGEYEQYF
-	TRBV11-3	TRBJ2-2	-	TGTGCCAGCAGCTTAGAGGAGAGTATGGGCGGGGAGCTGTTTTTT	CASSLEESMGGELFF
-	TRBV7-2	TRBJ1-1	TRBD1	TGTGCCAGCAGCCGAGGGACAGGGACTGCTGAAGCTTTCTTT	CASSRGTGTAEAFF
few	TRBV6-5	TRBJ1-6	TRBD1	TGTGCCAGCAGTTACTCGAGAGGGGGCGAAAATTCACCCCTCCACTTT	CASSYSRGGENSPLHF
-	TRBV6-5	TRBJ2-7	TRBD1	TGTGCCAGCAGTTCATCCGGGACAGGGTTCTCCTACGAGCAGTACTTC	CASSSSGTGFSYEQYF
once	TRBV27	TRBJ2-3	TRBD2	TGTGCCAGCAGTTTGTCAGGACTAGCGGGGGGGGGAGATACGCAGTATTTT	CASSLSGLAGGGDTQYF
-	TRBV2	TRBJ1-5	-	TGTGCCAGCAGTGAAAGGGGGGGTTCCAATCAGCCCCAGCATTTT	CASSERGGSNQPQHF
-	TRBV9	TRBJ1-1	-	TGTGCCAGCAGCGGCACGGGAAGCACTGAAGCTTTCTTT	CASSGTGSTEAFF
once	TRBV14	TRBJ1-1	-	TGTGCCAGCAGCCTCTCAGGGAACACTGAAGCTTTCTTT	CASSLSGNTEAFF
-	TRBV19	TRBJ1-1	-	TGTGCCAGTAGTAATGGGCCAATGAACACTGAAGCTTTCTTT	CASSNGPMNTEAFF
few	TRBV7-2	TRBJ1-3	TRBD1	TGTGCCAGCAGGACGGACAGGGACTCTGGAAACACCATATATTTT	CASRTDRDSGNTIYF
-	TRBV19	TRBJ1-1	TRBD1	TGTGCCAGTATGGGACAGGGTTACACTGAAGCTTTCTTT	CASMGQGYTEAFF
-	TRBV9	TRBJ1-3	-	TGTGCCAGCAGCGTAGCGGGGGATTCCTCTGGAAACACCATATATTTT	CASSVAGDSSGNTIYF
-	TRBV27	TRBJ2-3	-	TGTGCCAGCAGTTTTCGGGGGTCAGATACGCAGTATTTT	CASSFRGSDTQYF
few	TRBV29-1	TRBJ1-1	-	TGCAGCGTTCTGGGGCAGAGTGAAGCTTTCTTT	CSVLGQSEAFF
-	TRBV19	TRBJ1-3	-	TGTGCCAGTAGGGACAACTCTGGAAACACCATATATTTT	CASRDNSGNTIYF
-	TRBV7-3	TRBJ1-6	-	TGTGCCAGCAGCTCTTCGTTGAGTTCACCCCTCCACTTT	CASSSSLSSPLHF